One and the same sample provided the 10 T cell receptor beta chains below, sequenced in a study of blood T cells in healthy people across ages (dated by TCRdb to the mid-2010s). The library was obtained by 5' RACE. The listed sequencing device is Illumina HiSeq 2500. The second PCR ran for about 7 to 11 cycles and used a J-beta primer mix along with a sample-barcoded 5' primer. TCRdb reworked the public reads: Q25 trimming with fastp, MiXCR clone assembly, productive beta chains retained. Identical CDR3 proteins give one entry, which carries the most common genes and DNA. Recorded for this sample are fewer than 750,000 distinct CDR3 sequences; 40% to 50% of them occurred a single time. Around 23% of the sample is taken by the ten largest. The sample consisted of blood. Every receptor here comes from a man older than 75 in good health.

The V gene is TRBV28, the J gene TRBJ2-7; D is uncertain. CDR3 length: 14 amino acids. Trimming took 4 bases from V and 7 from J, leaving 17 bases between them. Germline-derived CDR1 and CDR2 are MDHEN and SYDVKM. The CDR3 region has the DNA TGTGCCAGCAGTTCCCGCCACCCAGTAACTGAGCAGTACTTC. Its translation is CASSSRHPVTEQYF.

V is TRBV28 and J is TRBJ2-7; TRBD2 matches at 8 bases. The V gene end was trimmed by 4 bases and the J gene end by 3 bases; junction bases not matched to a gene: 14. The germline V gene has CDR1 MDHEN and CDR2 SYDVKM. The CDR3 sequence is 17 residues long. The CDR3 DNA follows: TGTGCCAGCAGTTCCCAATCATACGGGAGGGCCGTCTACGAGCAGTACTTC. As protein: CASSSQSYGRAVYEQYF.

This clonotype was counted only a few times. The V call is TRBV20-1, the J call TRBJ1-1, with D perhaps matching TRBD1 (6 bases). Trimming took off 5 bases at V and 4 bases at J, with 20 bases between the two ends. Germline CDR1 DFQATT, CDR2 SNEGSKA (reference sequence). CDR3 length: 15 amino acids. CDR3 in amino acids: CSAETPSRGGTEAFF. The CDR3 DNA reads TGCAGTGCTGAGACCCCCAGCAGGGGTGGCACTGAAGCTTTCTTT.

CDR3 DNA sequence: TGCGCCAGCAGCCAAGATTCCTCGGGGTTGGGGGGCTACAATGAGCAGTTCTTC. It specifies CASSQDSSGLGGYNEQFF. The genes are TRBV4-3 and TRBJ2-1; TRBD2 might be the D (6 bases). Germline V gene lookup returns CDR1 LGHNA and CDR2 YSLEER. CDR3 size: 18 residues. V was shortened by 0 bases and J by 3 bases, with 18 bases between the two germline ends.

In this sample, this clonotype turned up many times. The CDR3 here is CASRGQSHEQYF. The DNA of the CDR3 is TGTGCCAGCAGGGGACAGTCCCACGAGCAGTACTTC. The rearrangement joins TRBV6-5 to TRBJ2-7; 7 bases are a match to TRBD1. This CDR3 comprises 12 residues. The junction had 4 bases not matched to a gene; V was cut back by 6 bases and J by 5 bases. The V gene's germline CDR1 is MNHEY and CDR2 SVGAGI.

As concerns this clonotype: The junction does not match germline at one end; this may be a read error. The chain recombines TRBV25-1 with TRBJ2-3; the D gene is possibly TRBD2 (8 bases). This CDR3 has 19 amino acids. Germline CDR1 MGHDK, CDR2 SYGVNS. The CDR3 loop reads CASSRGRLISGTPADTPYF. CDR3 coding DNA: TGTGCCAGCAGTAGGGGGCGCTTAATTAGCGGGACCCCCGCAGATACGCCGTATTTT.

The genes are TRBV20-1 and TRBJ2-1, with D possibly TRBD1 on 6 matching bases. V lost 6 bases and J 0 bases, leaving 12 bases between the germline ends. Germline values: CDR1 DFQATT, CDR2 SNEGSKA (reference sequence). There are 14 residues in the CDR3. The CDR3 sequence is CSAPGTPSYNEQFF. The CDR3 DNA reads as TGCAGTGCCCCAGGGACACCCTCCTACAATGAGCAGTTCTTC.

This clonotype was seen ten or more times. This chain links TRBV6-5 with TRBJ2-3; D not resolved. The V end lost 4 bases, the J end lost 4 bases, and 12 bases lay between the germline ends. The length of the CDR3 is 14 residues. The germline V gene has CDR1 MNHEY and CDR2 SVGAGI. CDR3 residues: CASSSNRRADTQYF. DNA for the CDR3: TGTGCCAGCAGTTCCAACCGAAGGGCAGATACGCAGTATTTT.

This clonotype has ten or more counts. The rearrangement joins TRBV7-9 to TRBJ1-2; D may be TRBD1 (6 bases). The length of the CDR3 is 14 residues. Germline V gene lookup returns CDR1 SEHNR and CDR2 FQNEAQ (reference sequence). Trimming cost V 5 bases and J 6 bases, with 16 bases left between them. The CDR3 region is CASSGDTGLDGYTF. The DNA of the CDR3 is TGTGCCAGCAGCGGGGACACAGGTCTGGATGGCTACACCTTC. Together with reference TRBV7-9 and TRBJ1-2, the CDR3 gives the full variable domain: DTGVSQNPRHKITKRGQNVTFRCDPISEHNRLYWYRQTLGQGPEFLTYFQNEAQLEKSRLLSDRFSAERPKGSFSTLEIQRTEQGDSAMYLCASSGDTGLDGYTFGSGTRLTVV.

Worth noting for this clonotype: A read error may produce the germline difference seen at one junction end. The chain carries TRBV7-7 and TRBJ2-7; the D gene is possibly TRBD2 (5 bases). This CDR3 contains 13 residues. Germline V gives CDR1 SSHAT, CDR2 FNYEAQ (reference sequence). This chain's CDR3 is CASSFGEHYEQYF. The DNA for the CDR3 is TGTGCTAGCAGCTTTGGGGAGCACTACGAGCAGTACTTC.